A selection of T cell receptor beta chains follows, all from one sample in a study of blood T cell repertoires in COVID-19. Generated by immunoSEQ multiplex PCR, the TCRdb table keeps only in-frame clones and is missing some. Here the sample spans 150,000 or so clones, around nine tenths being singletons. The sample consisted of peripheral blood. The receptors shown here come from a woman aged 70-85 years with COVID-19, enrolled during active disease. Each CDR3 is given with its conserved first and last residue. Each record gives: V gene, J gene, clone size, D gene, CDR3 DNA, CDR3 protein. The D gene is left open where the match is weak. The listing skips clone size in some rows; elsewhere it reads once, few, many or a size class.

V: TRBV3-1/TRBV3-2; J: TRBJ2-5; size: few; D: -; DNA: TGTGCCAGCAGCCAAGGGGGCGGCGAGACCCAGTACTTC; CDR3: CASSQGGGETQYF
V: TRBV7-9; J: TRBJ1-1; size: -; D: -; DNA: TGTGCCAGCAGCTTAGAGCAGGGGCGAACTTTCTTT; CDR3: CASSLEQGRTFF
V: TRBV19; J: TRBJ1-5; size: -; D: -; DNA: TGTGCCAGTAGTCTAGGACAGCTTTATAGCAATCAGCCCCAGCATTTT; CDR3: CASSLGQLYSNQPQHF
V: TRBV19; J: TRBJ2-2; size: -; D: TRBD2; DNA: TGTGCCAGTCAAGGTAGCGGGGTCCCTGGGACCGGGGAGCTGTTTTTT; CDR3: CASQGSGVPGTGELFF
V: TRBV6-5; J: TRBJ2-5; size: -; D: TRBD1; DNA: TGTGCCAGCAGTTACGGACAGGGGGTCCAAGAGACCCAGTACTTC; CDR3: CASSYGQGVQETQYF
V: TRBV3-1/TRBV3-2; J: TRBJ1-1; size: few; D: -; DNA: TGTGCCAGCAGCCAAGTTTGGAGGAACGCTGAAGCTTTCTTT; CDR3: CASSQVWRNAEAFF
V: TRBV5-1; J: TRBJ2-1; size: -; D: -; DNA: TGCGCCAGCACCATTCTGGACGTTGAGGGTGAGCAGTTCTTC; CDR3: CASTILDVEGEQFF
V: TRBV23-1; J: TRBJ2-7; size: -; D: TRBD2; DNA: TGCGCCAGCAGTCAATCGGGTCTAGCGGGGGGGGGCTACGAGCAGTACTTC; CDR3: CASSQSGLAGGGYEQYF
V: TRBV5-1; J: TRBJ2-5; size: -; D: TRBD1; DNA: TGCGCCAGCAGCCCAGGACAGGGCCAAGAGACCCAGTACTTC; CDR3: CASSPGQGQETQYF
V: TRBV6-4; J: TRBJ1-1; size: medium-sized; D: TRBD1; DNA: TGTGCCAGCAGTGACACAGGGGCGTTGAACACTGAAGCTTTCTTT; CDR3: CASSDTGALNTEAFF
V: TRBV5-5; J: TRBJ1-1; size: -; D: -; DNA: TGTGCCAGCAGCTTCTCGGGTAACACTGAAGCTTTCTTT; CDR3: CASSFSGNTEAFF
V: TRBV19; J: TRBJ1-4; size: -; D: -; DNA: TGTGCCAGTAGTGTGGGCAGGGGAAACCTACAGAATGAAAAACTGTTTTTT; CDR3: CASSVGRGNLQNEKLFF
V: TRBV24-1; J: TRBJ1-5; size: -; D: -; DNA: TGTGCCACCAGCGGAACAGGAGATAGCAATCAGCCCCAGCATTTT; CDR3: CATSGTGDSNQPQHF
V: TRBV29-1; J: TRBJ1-1; size: -; D: -; DNA: TGCAGCGTTACAGGGTTGCGGAACACTGAAGCTTTCTTT; CDR3: CSVTGLRNTEAFF
V: TRBV7-9; J: TRBJ1-6; size: -; D: -; DNA: TGTGCCAGCAGCCTGAATTCGGATTCACCCCTCCACTTT; CDR3: CASSLNSDSPLHF
V: TRBV5-6; J: TRBJ1-4; size: -; D: TRBD1; DNA: TGTGCCAGCAGACCCGGGACAGGAGACAATGAAAAACTGTTTTTT; CDR3: CASRPGTGDNEKLFF
V: TRBV28; J: TRBJ1-6; size: -; D: TRBD1; DNA: TGTGCCAGCAGTTTCGCCACGGGACAGGGGAATTCACCCCTCCACTTT; CDR3: CASSFATGQGNSPLHF
V: TRBV7-8; J: TRBJ1-5; size: -; D: -; DNA: TGTGCCAGCAGCCTAGAGGTGGGCCATAATCAGCCCCAGCATTTT; CDR3: CASSLEVGHNQPQHF
V: TRBV20-1; J: TRBJ1-2; size: -; D: -; DNA: TGCAGTGCTAGTCCCCAGGGTAACTATGGCTACACCTTC; CDR3: CSASPQGNYGYTF
V: TRBV28; J: TRBJ1-2; size: -; D: -; DNA: TGTGCCAGCAGTTTATCCGGGGGTTGGGTTTGGGGTGGCTACACCTTC; CDR3: CASSLSGGWVWGGYTF
V: TRBV4-1; J: TRBJ2-7; size: -; D: TRBD2; DNA: TGCGCCAGCAGCCAGGGACTAGCGGCCTCCTACGAGCAGTACTTC; CDR3: CASSQGLAASYEQYF
V: TRBV28; J: TRBJ2-2; size: -; D: -; DNA: TGTGCCAGCAGTCTCACCCGGTCCGCGGGCACCGGGGAGCTGTTTTTT; CDR3: CASSLTRSAGTGELFF
V: TRBV5-4; J: TRBJ1-6; size: -; D: -; DNA: TGTGCCAGCAGCTTGGGGCAGTCGCCCCTCCACTTT; CDR3: CASSLGQSPLHF
V: TRBV29-1; J: TRBJ1-2; size: once; D: TRBD1; DNA: TGCAGCGTTGGCGGGACAGCTAACTATGGCTACACCTTC; CDR3: CSVGGTANYGYTF
V: TRBV10-1; J: TRBJ1-3; size: few; D: -; DNA: TGCGCCACTTACAACCGGGATGTTATTTGCTCTGGAAACACCATATATTTT; CDR3: CATYNRDVICSGNTIYF
V: TRBV5-6; J: TRBJ2-7; size: -; D: -; DNA: TGTGCCAGCAGCTCGGGAATTAGGGCCTTCTACGAGCAGTACTTC; CDR3: CASSSGIRAFYEQYF
V: TRBV19; J: TRBJ2-7; size: -; D: -; DNA: TGTGCCAGTATACGGAGTATCGGGGACAGGGAAGAAGCGGGGGCTCCTACGGGGCAGTACTTC; CDR3: CASIRSIGDREEAGAPTGQYF
V: TRBV10-3; J: TRBJ2-7; size: -; D: TRBD1; DNA: TGTGCCACCGGGCTGGACAGGGGGTACGAGCAGTACTTC; CDR3: CATGLDRGYEQYF
V: TRBV12-3/TRBV12-4; J: TRBJ1-6; size: -; D: -; DNA: TGTGCCAGCAGAAGACAGCGGGCCTCTCCCCTCCACTTT; CDR3: CASRRQRASPLHF
V: TRBV19; J: TRBJ2-1; size: -; D: TRBD2; DNA: TGTGCCAGTAGTCTTTTTATAGCGGGGCGGGATGAGCAGTTCTTC; CDR3: CASSLFIAGRDEQFF
V: TRBV3-1/TRBV3-2; J: TRBJ2-7; size: -; D: TRBD1; DNA: TGTGCCAGCAGCCAAGAAGGCAGGGGGCGTGAGCAGTACTTC; CDR3: CASSQEGRGREQYF
V: TRBV6-5; J: TRBJ1-6; size: -; D: -; DNA: TGTGCCAGCAGTTACACCCCCCGGGACATCTTATGCTTT; CDR3: CASSYTPRDILCF
V: TRBV7-7; J: TRBJ2-3; size: -; D: -; DNA: TGTGCTAGCAGCCCTAGGGGCTCCGTCACGGATACGCAGTATTTT; CDR3: CASSPRGSVTDTQYF